The sequence of this T cell receptor (beta chain) was determined in a study of blood T cell repertoires in COVID-19. This clone was counted between two and nine times. Participants came from 24 US areas, aged roughly 18 to 89 years. Trimming at V came to 10 bases and at J to 0 bases, leaving 4 bases not matched to a gene. Germline CDR1 is SEHNR and CDR2 is FQNEAQ (reference sequence). CDR3 length equals 13 residues. Sequencing used immunoSEQ multiplex PCR; TCRdb keeps in-frame clones, though not all of them. Here the sample spans hundreds of thousands of clones, about 85% being singletons. The source material was PBMCs or T cells enriched from blood (not recorded which). This clonotype was obtained from a young woman with acute COVID-19. The chain joins TRBV7-9 to TRBJ1-2, with 8 bases fitting TRBD1. CDR3 loop: CATRDRSNYGYTF. DNA for the CDR3: TGTGCCACCCGGGACAGGTCTAACTATGGCTACACCTTC.